This T cell receptor beta chain emerged from a study of regulatory T cells. The study, taken as a whole, reports: In patients, unique TRB V-J pairs were restricted and V/J usage skewed, especially in Tregs. Hydrophobic residues at CDR3 positions 6 and 7 were enriched in conventional CD4+ T cells of CD3G-deficient patients.

Primers: 52 TRBV forward and 13 TRBJ reverse. Here immunoSEQ multiplex PCR was the method, and the copy in TCRdb shows in-frame clones only, minus some. The sample has around 32,000 clones; around 92% are singletons. Trimming took 0 bases from V and 6 from J; bases not matched to a gene: 6. The CDR3 has 16 residues. Germline V gene sequence: CDR1 LNHDA, CDR2 SQIVND (reference sequence). About this clone: Its specificity is unknown.

The sample taken for sequencing was conventional CD4+ T cells sorted from blood. V gene TRBV19 combines with J gene TRBJ2-2; TRBD1 matches 8 bases. This TCR was sampled from a person aged 18-30 years with CD3G deficiency. The CDR3 region has the DNA TGTGCCAGTAGTATAGAGGCAGGGGGCTTGGCCGGGGAGCTGTTTTTT. This encodes CASSIEAGGLAGELFF.